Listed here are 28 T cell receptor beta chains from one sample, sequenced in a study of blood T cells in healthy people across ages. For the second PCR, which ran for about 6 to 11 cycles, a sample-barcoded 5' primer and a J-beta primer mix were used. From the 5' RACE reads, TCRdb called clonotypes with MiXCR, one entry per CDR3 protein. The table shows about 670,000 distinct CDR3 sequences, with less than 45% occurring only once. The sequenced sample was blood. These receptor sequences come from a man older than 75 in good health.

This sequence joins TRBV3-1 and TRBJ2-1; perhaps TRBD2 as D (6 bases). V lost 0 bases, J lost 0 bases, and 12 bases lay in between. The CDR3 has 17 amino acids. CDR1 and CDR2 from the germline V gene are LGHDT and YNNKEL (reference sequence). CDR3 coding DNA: TGTGCCAGCAGCCAAGAAGTTGGGGGGAGCTCCTACAATGAGCAGTTCTTC. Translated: CASSQEVGGSSYNEQFF.

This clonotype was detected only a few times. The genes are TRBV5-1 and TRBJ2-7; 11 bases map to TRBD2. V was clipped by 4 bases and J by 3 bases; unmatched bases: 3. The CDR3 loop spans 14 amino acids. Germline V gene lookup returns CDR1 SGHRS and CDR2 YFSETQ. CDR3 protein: CASSVGTSGYEQYF. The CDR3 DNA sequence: TGCGCCAGCAGCGTGGGGACTAGCGGCTACGAGCAGTACTTC.

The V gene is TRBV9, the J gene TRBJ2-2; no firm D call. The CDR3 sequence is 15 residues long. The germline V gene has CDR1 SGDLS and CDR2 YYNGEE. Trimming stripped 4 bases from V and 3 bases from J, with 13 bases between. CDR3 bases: TGTGCCAGCAGCTTAGGACCTGGGGACACCGGGGAGCTGTTTTTT. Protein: CASSLGPGDTGELFF.

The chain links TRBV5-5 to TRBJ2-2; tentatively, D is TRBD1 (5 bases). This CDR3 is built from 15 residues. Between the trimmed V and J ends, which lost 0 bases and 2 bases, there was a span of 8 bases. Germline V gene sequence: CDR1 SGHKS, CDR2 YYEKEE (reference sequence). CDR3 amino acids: CASSLETANTGELFF. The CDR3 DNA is TGTGCCAGCAGCTTGGAGACAGCAAACACCGGGGAGCTGTTTTTT.

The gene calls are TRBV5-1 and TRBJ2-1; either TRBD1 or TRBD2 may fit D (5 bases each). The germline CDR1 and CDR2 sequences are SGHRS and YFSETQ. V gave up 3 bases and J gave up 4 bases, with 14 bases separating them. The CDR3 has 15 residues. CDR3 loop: CASSWDPEEYNEQFF. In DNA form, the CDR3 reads TGCGCCAGCAGCTGGGACCCCGAGGAGTACAATGAGCAGTTCTTC.

CDR3 bases: TGTGCCAGCAGTTACCGAGGGTCCAGCGGTCAGCCCCAGCATTTT. It codes for CASSYRGSSGQPQHF. The chain is built from TRBV6-2 or TRBV6-3 and TRBJ1-5, with D unresolved. Trimming stripped 2 bases from V and 6 bases from J, with 14 bases between. CDR3 size: 15 residues. The germline CDR1 and CDR2 sequences are MNHEY and SVGEGT.

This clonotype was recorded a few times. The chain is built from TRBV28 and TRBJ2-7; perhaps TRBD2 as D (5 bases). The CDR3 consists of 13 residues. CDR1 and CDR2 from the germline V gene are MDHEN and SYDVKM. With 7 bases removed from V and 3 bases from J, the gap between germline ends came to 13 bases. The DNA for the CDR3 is TGTGCCAGCAAGCTTCCTCGGGACTACGAGCAGTACTTC. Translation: CASKLPRDYEQYF.

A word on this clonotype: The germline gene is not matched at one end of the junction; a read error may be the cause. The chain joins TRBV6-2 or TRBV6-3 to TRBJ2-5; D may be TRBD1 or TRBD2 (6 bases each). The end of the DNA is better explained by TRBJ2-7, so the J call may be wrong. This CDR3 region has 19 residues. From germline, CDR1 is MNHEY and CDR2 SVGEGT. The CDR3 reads CAGSFHRDRRDTDIYEQYF. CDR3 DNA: TGTGCCGGCAGTTTTCATAGAGACAGGCGGGACACTGACATCTACGAGCAGTACTTC.

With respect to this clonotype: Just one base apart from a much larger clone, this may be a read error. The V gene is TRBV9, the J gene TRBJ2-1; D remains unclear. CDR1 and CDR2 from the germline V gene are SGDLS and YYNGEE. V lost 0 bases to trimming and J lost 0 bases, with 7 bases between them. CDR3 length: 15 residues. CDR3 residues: CASSVEQSSYNEQFF. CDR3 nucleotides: TGTGCCAGCAGCGTAGAACAGAGCTCCTACAATGAGCAGTTCTTC.

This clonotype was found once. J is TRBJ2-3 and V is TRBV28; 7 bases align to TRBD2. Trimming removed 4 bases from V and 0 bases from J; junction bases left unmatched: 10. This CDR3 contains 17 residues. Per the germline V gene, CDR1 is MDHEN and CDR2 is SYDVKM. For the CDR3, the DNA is TGTGCCAGCAGTTCCCCTAGCGGAGGGACGAGCACAGATACGCAGTATTTT. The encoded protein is CASSSPSGGTSTDTQYF.

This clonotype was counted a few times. The CDR3 protein is CAISESVGLSSGNTIYF. CDR3 bases: TGTGCCATCAGTGAGTCAGTCGGACTGAGCTCTGGAAACACCATATATTTT. The rearrangement uses TRBV10-3 and TRBJ1-3; D call uncertain. V was cut by 0 bases and J by 0 bases, with 12 bases left in between. The CDR3 is 17 residues long. Germline CDR1 reads ENHRY; CDR2 reads SYGVKD.

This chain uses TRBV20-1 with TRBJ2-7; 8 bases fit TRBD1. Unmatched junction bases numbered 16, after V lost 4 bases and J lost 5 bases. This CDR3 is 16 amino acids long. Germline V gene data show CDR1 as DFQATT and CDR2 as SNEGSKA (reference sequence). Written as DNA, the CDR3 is TGCAGTGCTAACCCTCCAACAGGGGGGCTCCTTAACGAGCAGTACTTC. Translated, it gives CSANPPTGGLLNEQYF.

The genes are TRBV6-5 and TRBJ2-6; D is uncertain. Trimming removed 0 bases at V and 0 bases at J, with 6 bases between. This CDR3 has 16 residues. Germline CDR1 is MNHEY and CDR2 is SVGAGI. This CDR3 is CASSYSWDSGANVLTF. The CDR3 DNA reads TGTGCCAGCAGTTACTCTTGGGACTCTGGGGCCAACGTCCTGACTTTC.

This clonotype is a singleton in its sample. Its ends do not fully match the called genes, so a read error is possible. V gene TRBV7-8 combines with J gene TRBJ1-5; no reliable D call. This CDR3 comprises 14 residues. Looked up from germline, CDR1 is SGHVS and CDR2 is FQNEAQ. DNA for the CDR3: TGTGCCAGTAGCTTAAGGAAATCCAATCAGCCCCAGCATTTT. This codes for CASSLRKSNQPQHF.

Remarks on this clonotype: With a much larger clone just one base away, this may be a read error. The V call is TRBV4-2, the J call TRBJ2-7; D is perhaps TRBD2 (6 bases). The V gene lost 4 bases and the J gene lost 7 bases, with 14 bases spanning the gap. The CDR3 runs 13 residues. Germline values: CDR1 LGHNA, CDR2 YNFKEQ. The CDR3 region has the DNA TGTGCCAGCAGCCGAGATGAGGCGGGGGAGCAGTACTTC. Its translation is CASSRDEAGEQYF.

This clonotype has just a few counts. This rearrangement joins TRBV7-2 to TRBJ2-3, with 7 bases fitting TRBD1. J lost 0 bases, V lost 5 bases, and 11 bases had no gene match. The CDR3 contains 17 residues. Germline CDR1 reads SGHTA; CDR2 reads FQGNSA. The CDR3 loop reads CASSLDRFASSTDTQYF. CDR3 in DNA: TGTGCCAGCAGCCTGGACAGGTTTGCGTCTAGCACAGATACGCAGTATTTT.

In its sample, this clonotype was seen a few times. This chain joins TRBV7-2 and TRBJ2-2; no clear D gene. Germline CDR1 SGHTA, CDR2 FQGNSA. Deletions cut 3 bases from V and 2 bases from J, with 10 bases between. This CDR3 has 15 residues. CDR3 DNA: TGTGCCAGCAGCTTGGGCAGAGCTAACACCGGGGAGCTGTTTTTT. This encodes CASSLGRANTGELFF.

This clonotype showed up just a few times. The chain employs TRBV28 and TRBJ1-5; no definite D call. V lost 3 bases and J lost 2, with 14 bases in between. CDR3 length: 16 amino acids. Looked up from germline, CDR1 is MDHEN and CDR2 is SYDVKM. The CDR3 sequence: CASSFSGEGGNQPQHF. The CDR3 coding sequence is TGTGCCAGCAGTTTCAGCGGGGAGGGTGGCAATCAGCCCCAGCATTTT.

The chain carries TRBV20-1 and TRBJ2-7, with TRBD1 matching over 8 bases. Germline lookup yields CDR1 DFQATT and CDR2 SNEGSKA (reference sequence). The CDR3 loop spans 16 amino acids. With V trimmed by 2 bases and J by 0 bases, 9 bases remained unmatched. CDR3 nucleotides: TGCAGTGCTAGAAGTGAGGGACAGGAATTCTCCTACGAGCAGTACTTC. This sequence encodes CSARSEGQEFSYEQYF.

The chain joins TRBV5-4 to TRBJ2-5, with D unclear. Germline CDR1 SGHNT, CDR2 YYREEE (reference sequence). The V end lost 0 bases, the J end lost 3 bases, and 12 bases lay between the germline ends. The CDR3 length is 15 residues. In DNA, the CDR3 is TGTGCCAGCAGCTTGGGTGTTGGCCAAGAAGAGACCCAGTACTTC. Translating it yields CASSLGVGQEETQYF.

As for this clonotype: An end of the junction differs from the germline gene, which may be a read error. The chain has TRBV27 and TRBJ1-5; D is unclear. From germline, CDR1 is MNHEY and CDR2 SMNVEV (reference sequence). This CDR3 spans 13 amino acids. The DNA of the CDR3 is TGTGCCGGCAGTTTAATCTGGGATCAGCCCCAGCATTTT. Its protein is CAGSLIWDQPQHF.

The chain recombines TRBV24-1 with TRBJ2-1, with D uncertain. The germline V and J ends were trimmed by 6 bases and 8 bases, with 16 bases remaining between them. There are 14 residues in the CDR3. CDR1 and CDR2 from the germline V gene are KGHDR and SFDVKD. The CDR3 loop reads CATSFGKLVDEQFF. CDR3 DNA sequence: TGTGCCACCAGTTTCGGAAAGTTAGTCGATGAGCAGTTCTTC.

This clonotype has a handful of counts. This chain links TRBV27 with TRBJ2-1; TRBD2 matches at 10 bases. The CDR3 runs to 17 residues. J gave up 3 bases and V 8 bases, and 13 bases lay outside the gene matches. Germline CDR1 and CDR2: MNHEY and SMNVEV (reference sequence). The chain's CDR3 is CASRLTPTSGIYNEQFF. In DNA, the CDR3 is TGTGCCAGCCGACTAACCCCAACTAGCGGGATCTACAATGAGCAGTTCTTC.

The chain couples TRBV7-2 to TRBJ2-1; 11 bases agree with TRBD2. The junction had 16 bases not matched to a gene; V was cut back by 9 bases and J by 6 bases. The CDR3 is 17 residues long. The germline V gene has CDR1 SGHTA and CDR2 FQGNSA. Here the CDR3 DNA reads TGTGCCAGTGTTACGGGACTAGCGGAGGGGGGGTTCAATGAGCAGTTCTTC. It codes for CASVTGLAEGGFNEQFF. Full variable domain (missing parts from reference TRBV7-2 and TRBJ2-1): GAGVSQSPSNKVTEKGKDVELRCDPISGHTALYWYRQSLGQGLEFLIYFQGNSAPDKSGLPSDRFSAERTGGSVSTLTIQRTQQEDSAVYLCASVTGLAEGGFNEQFFGPGTRLTVL.

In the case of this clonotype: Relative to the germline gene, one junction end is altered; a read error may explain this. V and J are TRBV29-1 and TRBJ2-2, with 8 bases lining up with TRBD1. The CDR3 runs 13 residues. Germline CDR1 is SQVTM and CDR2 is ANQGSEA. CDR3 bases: TGCGGCGTGAAGGGACAGGACACCGGGGAGCTGTTTTTT. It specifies CGVKGQDTGELFF.

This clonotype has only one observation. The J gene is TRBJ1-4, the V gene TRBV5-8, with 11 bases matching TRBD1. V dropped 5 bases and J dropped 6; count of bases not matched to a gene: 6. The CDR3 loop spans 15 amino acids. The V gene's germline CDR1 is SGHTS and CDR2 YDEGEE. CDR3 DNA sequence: TGTGCCAGCAGGCCCCCGGGACAGGGGGATGAAAAACTGTTTTTT. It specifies CASRPPGQGDEKLFF.

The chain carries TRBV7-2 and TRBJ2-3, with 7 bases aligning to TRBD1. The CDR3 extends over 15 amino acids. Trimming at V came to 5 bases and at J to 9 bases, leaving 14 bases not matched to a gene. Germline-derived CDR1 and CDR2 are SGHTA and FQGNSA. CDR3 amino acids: CASSPQGVSSLTQYF. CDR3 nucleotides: TGTGCCAGCAGCCCCCAGGGGGTGAGCTCCCTAACGCAGTATTTT.

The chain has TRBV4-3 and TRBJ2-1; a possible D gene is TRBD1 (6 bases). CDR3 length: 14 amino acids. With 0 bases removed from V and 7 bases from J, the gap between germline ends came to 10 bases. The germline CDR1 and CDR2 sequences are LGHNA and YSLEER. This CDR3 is CASSQEDSLNEQFF. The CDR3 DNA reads TGCGCCAGCAGCCAAGAGGACAGCTTAAATGAGCAGTTCTTC.